Below are 20 T cell receptor beta chains sequenced from a single sample in a study of cytomegalovirus exposure and HLA in healthy donors. PCR involved 60 Vbeta and 13 Jbeta primers. Method: immunoSEQ multiplex PCR; TCRdb's copy keeps in-frame clones and lacks some. This sample yields about 200,000 clones, of which roughly 68% are seen a single time; less than 2% belongs to the top ten. Input material: PBMCs. These receptors were taken from a woman younger than 45 in good health and CMV-seronegative.

The V call is TRBV11-2, the J call TRBJ2-7, with 7 bases aligning to TRBD1. The CDR3 spans 14 residues. With 5 bases clipped from V and 6 bases from J, the junction kept 10 bases outside the gene matches. In germline, CDR1 is SGHAT, CDR2 FQNNGV. The chain's CDR3 is CASSPGQIRPEQYF. In nucleotides, the CDR3 is TGTGCCAGCAGCCCGGGACAGATTCGGCCCGAGCAGTACTTC.

The chain carries TRBV4-1 and TRBJ2-6; TRBD1 agrees at 9 bases. V lost 3 bases to trimming and J lost 2 bases; unmatched junction nucleotides: 5. This CDR3 is built from 17 residues. Germline V gives CDR1 MGHRA, CDR2 YSYEKL. CDR3 nucleotide sequence: TGCGCCAGCAGCCATGACACAGGGGGCACTGGGGCCAACGTCCTGACTTTC. Residues: CASSHDTGGTGANVLTF.

The chain joins TRBV6-1 to TRBJ2-7; 7 bases line up with TRBD1. CDR1 and CDR2 (germline): MNHNS, SASEGT. The length of the CDR3 is 16 residues. V dropped 3 bases and J dropped 2; count of bases not matched to a gene: 10. The chain's CDR3 is CASSDLGTVLAYEQYF. The CDR3 region has the DNA TGTGCCAGCAGTGACCTAGGGACAGTCCTTGCCTACGAGCAGTACTTC.

The J gene is TRBJ2-3, the V gene TRBV5-1, with no clear D. The V end was cut by 0 bases, the J end by 2 bases, with 7 bases between. This CDR3 contains 14 residues. CDR1 SGHRS and CDR2 YFSETQ come from the germline V gene. The CDR3, as DNA: TGCGCCAGCAGCTTGGTGGCAGACACAGATACGCAGTATTTT. This codes for CASSLVADTDTQYF. The full variable domain, in which reference TRBV5-1 and TRBJ2-3 provide the parts outside the CDR3, is KAGVTQTPRYLIKTRGQQVTLSCSPISGHRSVSWYQQTPGQGLQFLFEYFSETQRNKGNFPGRFSGRQFSNSRSEMNVSTLELGDSALYLCASSLVADTDTQYFGPGTRLTVL.

This rearrangement joins TRBV18 to TRBJ1-1, with TRBD1 matching over 7 bases. Germline loops: CDR1 KGHSH, CDR2 LQKENI. The CDR3 length is 15 residues. The V gene end was trimmed by 2 bases and the J gene end by 0 bases; junction bases not matched to a gene: 3. CDR3 sequence reads: CASSPEGGMNTEAFF. CDR3 in DNA: TGTGCCAGCTCACCAGAAGGGGGCATGAACACTGAAGCTTTCTTT.

The chain recombines TRBV14 with TRBJ2-7; D is ambiguous. The CDR3 runs to 14 residues. V dropped 0 bases and J dropped 3 bases, with 9 bases sitting between them. CDR1 is SGHDN, CDR2 FVKESK, per germline. The CDR3 here is CASSQEQIHYEQYF. The CDR3 nucleotides are TGTGCCAGCAGCCAAGAACAGATCCACTACGAGCAGTACTTC.

The V call is TRBV11-2, the J call TRBJ2-3; the match to TRBD2 covers 8 bases. The CDR3 sequence is 17 residues long. The germline V gene encodes CDR1 SGHAT and CDR2 FQNNGV. J lost 2 bases, V lost 3 bases, and 10 bases had no gene match. In DNA, the CDR3 is TGTGCCAGCAGCTTCGTACTAGCGGCCTTCTTCACAGATACGCAGTATTTT. Its translation is CASSFVLAAFFTDTQYF.

V gene TRBV5-1 combines with J gene TRBJ2-7; 7 bases align to TRBD2. The CDR3 spans 15 residues. V shed 0 bases and J 4 bases; nucleotides not matched to a gene: 7. Germline CDR1 reads SGHRS; CDR2 reads YFSETQ. The CDR3 is CASSLVLAGDYEQYF. The CDR3 DNA reads as TGCGCCAGCAGCTTGGTATTAGCGGGCGATTACGAGCAGTACTTC.

A single count supports this clone. The V call is TRBV19, the J call TRBJ2-3; 7 bases are shared with TRBD2. Germline values: CDR1 LNHDA, CDR2 SQIVND (reference sequence). This CDR3 is 14 amino acids long. With 8 bases clipped from V and 2 bases from J, the junction kept 7 bases outside the gene matches. CDR3 sequence (DNA): TGTGCCAGTGGGCTAGCGGCACTCACAGATACGCAGTATTTT. Encoded protein: CASGLAALTDTQYF.

This clone was recorded a few times. The rearrangement joins TRBV4-2 to TRBJ2-5; 11 bases match TRBD2. The CDR3 runs 19 residues. The ends lost 0 bases at V and 2 bases at J; junction bases unmatched: 11. The germline CDR1 and CDR2 sequences are LGHNA and YNFKEQ. The CDR3 is CASSQDQIPTSGGQETQYF. DNA for the CDR3: TGTGCCAGCAGCCAAGATCAGATACCAACTAGCGGGGGTCAAGAGACCCAGTACTTC.

This rearrangement joins TRBV5-6 to TRBJ2-5; 7 positions match TRBD1. The V and J ends lost 2 bases and 10 bases, in that order; junction bases with no gene match: 5. Germline values: CDR1 SGHDT, CDR2 YYEEEE. This CDR3 spans 12 amino acids. CDR3 region: CASSFPDRVQYF. The CDR3 DNA sequence: TGTGCCAGCAGCTTTCCAGACAGGGTCCAGTACTTC.

The chain combines TRBV29-1 with TRBJ2-2; 12 bases align to TRBD2. The CDR3 length is 16 residues. After removal of 4 bases from V and 0 bases from J, the junction contained 3 bases not matched to a gene. The germline CDR1 and CDR2 sequences are SQVTM and ANQGSEA. The CDR3 bases are TGCAGCGTTGCCCTAGCGGGAGGGCCGAACACCGGGGAGCTGTTTTTT. This codes for CSVALAGGPNTGELFF.

The chain combines TRBV6-5 with TRBJ1-6; no firm D call. Deletions cut 2 bases from V and 5 bases from J, with 10 bases between. This CDR3 contains 15 residues. Germline values: CDR1 MNHEY, CDR2 SVGAGI. For the CDR3, the DNA is TGTGCCAGCAGTTACGGAGGGAATGATAATTCACCCCTCCACTTT. Its protein product is CASSYGGNDNSPLHF.

This clone has a handful of counts. The V call is TRBV5-4, the J call TRBJ2-1; 7 bases are a match to TRBD2. The germline gives CDR1 SGHNT, CDR2 YYREEE (reference sequence). The CDR3 has 14 residues. With V trimmed by 1 base and J by 5 bases, 3 bases remained unmatched. For the CDR3, the DNA is TGTGCCAGCAGCTTGACTAGCGCCCACAATGAGCAGTTCTTC. Translated: CASSLTSAHNEQFF.

The rearrangement uses TRBV19 and TRBJ2-7; a weak D match, TRBD2 (6 bases). Germline V gene data show CDR1 as LNHDA and CDR2 as SQIVND (reference sequence). This CDR3 is 14 amino acids long. Trimming removed 3 bases from V and 5 bases from J, with 14 bases in between. The CDR3 region is CASSIDGSWNEQYF. The CDR3 nucleotides read TGTGCCAGTAGTATCGACGGGAGCTGGAACGAGCAGTACTTC.

The table lists this clone with a few counts. The CDR3 reads CASSVWTSGENEQFF. In nucleotides, the CDR3 is TGCGCCAGCAGTGTGTGGACTAGCGGGGAGAATGAGCAGTTCTTC. The chain couples TRBV10-2 to TRBJ2-1, with TRBD2 matching over 12 bases. The CDR3 is 15 residues long. The junction had 5 bases not matched to a gene; V was cut back by 4 bases and J by 7 bases. Germline V lookup: CDR1 WSHSY, CDR2 SAAADI.

J is TRBJ1-3 and V is TRBV28; no clear D gene. The CDR3 totals 13 residues. V dropped 6 bases and J dropped 1 base, with 7 bases sitting between them. The germline CDR1 and CDR2 sequences are MDHEN and SYDVKM. CDR3 in amino acids: CASSLLSGNTIYF. DNA of the CDR3: TGTGCCAGCAGCCTCCTATCTGGAAACACCATATATTTT.

The CDR3 coding sequence is TGTGCCAGCAGTTTCGGCAGGGGGCTAGAGCAGTACTTC. Translating it yields CASSFGRGLEQYF. V usage is TRBV25-1 and J usage is TRBJ2-7; 8 bases fit TRBD1. The trim removed 5 bases at V and 7 bases at J, leaving 7 bases unmatched. The CDR3 loop spans 13 amino acids. Per the germline V gene, CDR1 is MGHDK and CDR2 is SYGVNS.

The chain carries TRBV14 and TRBJ2-5, with a weak D call TRBD2 (5 bases). The CDR3 contains 16 residues. V lost 5 bases and J lost 5, with 21 bases in between. Germline assignment: CDR1 SGHDN and CDR2 FVKESK. The CDR3 bases are TGTGCCAGCAGCTCTTCCCGGGGATGGGAATGGGAGACCCAGTACTTC. This codes for CASSSSRGWEWETQYF.

The CDR3 spells CASSLTRESNEQFF. CDR3 nucleotide sequence: TGTGCCAGCAGCTTAACCCGAGAGAGCAATGAGCAGTTCTTC. V usage is TRBV7-3 and J usage is TRBJ2-1; no firm D call. This CDR3 contains 14 residues. Germline V CDR1 and CDR2: SGHTA, FQGTGA. Trimming pared 0 bases from V and 6 bases from J, leaving 9 bases between.